This T cell receptor (beta chain) was recovered during a study of blood T cell repertoires in COVID-19. Study at large: Sources were T cells, B-cell-depleted T cells, or PBMCs; the material itself was cDNA or gDNA.

Some clones are missing from TCRdb's copy, which holds only in-frame ones; the method was immunoSEQ multiplex PCR. Altogether about 190,000 clones are present, 86% being singletons, with the ten largest covering roughly 9.1%. Trimming at V came to 1 base and at J to 6 bases, leaving 19 bases not matched to a gene. Per germline, CDR1 SGHTS and CDR2 YDEGEE. This CDR3 comprises 19 residues. Individuals drawn from under 30 US areas were about 18 to 100 years old. Which cohort a participant joined came from the clinical history participants gave. Two negative PCRs, clearance, or symptom resolution had been documented for recovered Cohort 3 donors.

This TCR came from a woman between 25 and 40 years old who had recovered from COVID-19. This chain connects TRBV5-8 to TRBJ2-1; 7 bases align to TRBD1. Sequencing input: PBMCs or T cells enriched from blood (not recorded which). The CDR3 DNA reads TGTGCCAGCAGCTTGCACGTCTTTGAGGGGGCGACCTCGGCCAATGAGCAGTTCTTC. Amino acid sequence: CASSLHVFEGATSANEQFF.